This T cell receptor (beta chain) appears in the sequencing data of a study of regulatory T cells in long-lasting Graves disease. This sample's time point: newly diagnosed GD, antithyroid drugs for less than 3 months. Following extraction of RNA from PBMCs, that RNA was used to make the TCR library. HTBI primers from iRepertoire and Arm-PCR of CDR3 regions yielded the TCR beta libraries. TCRdb called the multiplex PCR reads again in MiXCR, with one record for every CDR3 protein. The sample yields 350,000 to 500,000 distinct CDR3 sequences, 14% seen once. This clonotype has only a few counts. The antigen is not known. Germline-derived CDR1 and CDR2 are SQVTM and ANQGSEA. With 5 bases removed from V and 0 bases from J, the gap between germline ends came to 17 bases. This CDR3 region has 16 residues. Findings of the study overall: Between persistent patients, roughly 2,600 public clonotypes were shared, exceeding the 966 shared between new patients. Among samples with persistent disease, TRBV28, TRBJ1-2 and TRBJ2-5 were favored.

Separately, the same data were catalogued under a study of T cells in Graves' hyperthyroidism and ophthalmopathy. Per that study: Thyroid ultrasound and orbital computed tomography, with clinical symptoms and serum thyroxine and TRAb, informed diagnoses. TCR CDR3 underwent first-round RT-PCR with the HTBI primer set.

This sequence was found in a woman between 50 and 59 years old with Graves disease. The material sequenced was peripheral blood mononuclear cells (PBMCs), taken at new diagnosis, from a patient treated with antithyroid drugs. The chain has TRBV29-1 and TRBJ2-1; maybe TRBD2 (7 bases). This CDR3 reads CSVSTPGGSSYNEQFF. The DNA of the CDR3 is TGCAGCGTTTCCACTCCGGGGGGCAGCTCCTACAATGAGCAGTTCTTC.